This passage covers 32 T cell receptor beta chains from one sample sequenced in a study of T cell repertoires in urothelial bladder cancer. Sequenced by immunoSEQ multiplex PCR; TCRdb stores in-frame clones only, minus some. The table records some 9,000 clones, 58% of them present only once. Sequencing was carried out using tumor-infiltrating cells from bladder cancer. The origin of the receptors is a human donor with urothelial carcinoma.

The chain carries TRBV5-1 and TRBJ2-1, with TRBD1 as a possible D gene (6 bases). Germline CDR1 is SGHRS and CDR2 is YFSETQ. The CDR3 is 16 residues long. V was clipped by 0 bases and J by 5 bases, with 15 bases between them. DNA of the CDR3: TGCGCCAGCAGCTTGGGCGGGCCCTGGGGGCACAATGAGCAGTTCTTC. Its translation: CASSLGGPWGHNEQFF.

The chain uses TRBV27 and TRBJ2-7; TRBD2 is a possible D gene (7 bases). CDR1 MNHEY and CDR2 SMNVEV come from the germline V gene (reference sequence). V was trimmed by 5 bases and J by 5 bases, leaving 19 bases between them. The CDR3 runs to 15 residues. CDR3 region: CASSGRKGGIDEQYF. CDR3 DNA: TGTGCCAGCAGTGGGAGGAAGGGGGGGATCGACGAGCAGTACTTC.

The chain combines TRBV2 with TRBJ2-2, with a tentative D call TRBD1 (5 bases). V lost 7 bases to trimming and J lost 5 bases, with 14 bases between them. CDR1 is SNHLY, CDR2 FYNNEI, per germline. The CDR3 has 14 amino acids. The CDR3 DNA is TGTGCCAGCATCGTTAGGGGTGGGACCGGGGAGCTGTTTTTT. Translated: CASIVRGGTGELFF.

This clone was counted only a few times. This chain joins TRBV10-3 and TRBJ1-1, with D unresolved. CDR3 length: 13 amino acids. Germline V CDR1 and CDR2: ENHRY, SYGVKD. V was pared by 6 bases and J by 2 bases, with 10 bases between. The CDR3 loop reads CAIRLRDNTEAFF. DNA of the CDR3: TGTGCCATCAGGCTACGGGATAACACTGAAGCTTTCTTT.

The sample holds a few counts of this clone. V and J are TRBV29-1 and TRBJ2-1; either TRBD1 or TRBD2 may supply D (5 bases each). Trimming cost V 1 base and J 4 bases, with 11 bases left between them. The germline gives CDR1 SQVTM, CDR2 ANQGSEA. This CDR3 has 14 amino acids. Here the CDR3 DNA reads TGCAGCGTTGAAGCCAGGGACGGATACAATGAGCAGTTCTTC. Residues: CSVEARDGYNEQFF.

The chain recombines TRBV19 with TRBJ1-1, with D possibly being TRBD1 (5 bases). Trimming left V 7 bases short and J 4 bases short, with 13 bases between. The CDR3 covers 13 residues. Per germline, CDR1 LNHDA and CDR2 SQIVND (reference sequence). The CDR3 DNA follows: TGTGCCAGTACTTCAGGGTTGGCCACTGAAGCTTTCTTT. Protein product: CASTSGLATEAFF.

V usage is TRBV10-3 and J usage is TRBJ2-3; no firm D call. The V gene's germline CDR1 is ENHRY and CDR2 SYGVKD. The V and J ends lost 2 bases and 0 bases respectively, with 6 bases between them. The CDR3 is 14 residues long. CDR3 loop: CAISERVSTDTQYF. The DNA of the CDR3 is TGTGCCATCAGTGAGCGGGTAAGCACAGATACGCAGTATTTT.

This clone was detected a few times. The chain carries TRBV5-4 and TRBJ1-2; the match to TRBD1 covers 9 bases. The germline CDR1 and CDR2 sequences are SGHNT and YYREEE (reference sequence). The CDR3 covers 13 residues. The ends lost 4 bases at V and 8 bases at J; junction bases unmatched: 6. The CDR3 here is CASSKDRGGGYTF. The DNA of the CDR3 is TGTGCCAGCAGCAAGGACAGGGGAGGAGGCTACACCTTC.

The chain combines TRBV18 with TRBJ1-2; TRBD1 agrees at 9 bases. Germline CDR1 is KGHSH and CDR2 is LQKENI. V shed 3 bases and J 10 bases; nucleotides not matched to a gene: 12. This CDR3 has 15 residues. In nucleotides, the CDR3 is TGTGCCAGCTCACCTCTTCCGGGACAGGGTCCGGCCTACACCTTC. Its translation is CASSPLPGQGPAYTF.

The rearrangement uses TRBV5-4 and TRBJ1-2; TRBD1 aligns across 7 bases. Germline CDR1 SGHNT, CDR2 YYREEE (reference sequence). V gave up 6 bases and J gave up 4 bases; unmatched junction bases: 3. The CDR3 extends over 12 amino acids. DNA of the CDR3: TGTGCCAGCAAACAGGGGACCTATGGCTACACCTTC. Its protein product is CASKQGTYGYTF. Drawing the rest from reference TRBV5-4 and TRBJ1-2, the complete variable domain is ETGVTQSPTHLIKTRGQQVTLRCSSQSGHNTVSWYQQALGQGPQFIFQYYREEENGRGNFPPRFSGLQFPNYSSELNVNALELDDSALYLCASKQGTYGYTFGSGTRLTVV.

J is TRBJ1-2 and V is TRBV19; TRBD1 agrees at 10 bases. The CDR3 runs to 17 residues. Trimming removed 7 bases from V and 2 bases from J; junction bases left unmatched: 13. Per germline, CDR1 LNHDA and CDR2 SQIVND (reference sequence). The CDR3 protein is CASNLTPGQGWNYGYTF. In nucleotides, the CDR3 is TGTGCCAGTAACCTGACGCCGGGACAGGGGTGGAACTATGGCTACACCTTC.

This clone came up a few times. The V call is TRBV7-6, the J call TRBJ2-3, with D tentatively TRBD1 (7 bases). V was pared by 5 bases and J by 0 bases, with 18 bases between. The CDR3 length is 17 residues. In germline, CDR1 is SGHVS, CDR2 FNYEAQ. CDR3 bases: TGTGCCAGCAGCCGGGGGCCGCCGACAGGGAGCACAGATACGCAGTATTTT. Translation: CASSRGPPTGSTDTQYF.

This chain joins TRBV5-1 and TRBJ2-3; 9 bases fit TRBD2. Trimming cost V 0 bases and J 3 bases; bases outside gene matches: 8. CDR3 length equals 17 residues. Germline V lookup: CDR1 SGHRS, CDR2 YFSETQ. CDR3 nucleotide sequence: TGCGCCAGCAGCTTGGCTGGAGCGGGGGGCCGAACAGATACGCAGTATTTT. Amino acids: CASSLAGAGGRTDTQYF.

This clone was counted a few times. The CDR3 is CASSLFNSITGELFF. The CDR3 coding sequence is TGTGCCAGCAGCTTGTTCAATTCAATCACCGGGGAGCTGTTTTTT. This rearrangement joins TRBV5-6 to TRBJ2-2, with D unclear. The germline V and J ends were trimmed by 1 base and 4 bases, with 11 bases remaining between them. This CDR3 is built from 15 residues. Germline V gives CDR1 SGHDT, CDR2 YYEEEE.

The CDR3 here is CASSYDRNTDTQYF. The CDR3 bases are TGTGCCAGCAGTTACGATAGAAACACAGATACGCAGTATTTT. V and J are TRBV6-5 and TRBJ2-3; D not resolved. CDR1 is MNHEY, CDR2 SVGAGI, per germline. Trimming took 2 bases from V and 2 from J, leaving 8 bases between them. The CDR3 extends over 14 amino acids.

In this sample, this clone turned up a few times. CDR3 DNA: TGTGCCAGCACCCTGAGGCAGGGGACCTACGAGCAGTACTTC. Amino acid sequence: CASTLRQGTYEQYF. The V call is TRBV6-4, the J call TRBJ2-7, with TRBD1 as a possible D gene (6 bases). V dropped 7 bases and J dropped 2 bases, with 15 bases sitting between them. This CDR3 comprises 14 residues. Germline V gene lookup returns CDR1 MRHNA and CDR2 SNTAGT.

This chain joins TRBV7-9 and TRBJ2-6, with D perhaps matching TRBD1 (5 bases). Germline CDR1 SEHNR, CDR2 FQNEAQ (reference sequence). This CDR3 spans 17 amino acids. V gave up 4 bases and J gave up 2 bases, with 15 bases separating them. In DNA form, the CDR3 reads TGTGCCAGCAGCTCTCAGGGAAGTATAGCTGGGGCCAACGTCCTGACTTTC. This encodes CASSSQGSIAGANVLTF.

The CDR3 loop is CASRPGQGNYGYTF. The CDR3 region has the DNA TGTGCCAGTAGGCCGGGACAGGGGAACTATGGCTACACCTTC. V and J are TRBV19 and TRBJ1-2; TRBD1 matches 10 bases. Germline-derived CDR1 and CDR2 are LNHDA and SQIVND (reference sequence). The CDR3 consists of 14 residues. The V segment lost 6 bases and the J segment 2 bases; nucleotides outside the gene matches: 3.

As DNA, the CDR3 is TGTGCCAGCAGCTTAGTGGCAGGCGGCTTTTCTGACAATGAGCAGTTCTTC. Amino acid sequence: CASSLVAGGFSDNEQFF. This sequence joins TRBV7-2 and TRBJ2-1; D call uncertain. The CDR3 runs 17 residues. V was trimmed by 1 base and J by 5 bases, leaving 18 bases between them. Per the germline V gene, CDR1 is SGHTA and CDR2 is FQGNSA.

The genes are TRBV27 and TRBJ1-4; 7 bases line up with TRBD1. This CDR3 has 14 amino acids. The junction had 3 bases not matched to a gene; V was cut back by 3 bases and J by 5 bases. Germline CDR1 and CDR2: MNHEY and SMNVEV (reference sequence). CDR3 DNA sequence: TGTGCCAGCAGTTTCGGACAGGCGAATGAAAAACTGTTTTTT. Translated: CASSFGQANEKLFF.

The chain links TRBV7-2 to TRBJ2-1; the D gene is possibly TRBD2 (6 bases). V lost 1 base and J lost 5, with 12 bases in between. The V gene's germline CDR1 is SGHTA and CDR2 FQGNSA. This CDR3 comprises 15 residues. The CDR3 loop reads CASSLGPGVHNEQFF. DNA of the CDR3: TGTGCCAGCAGCTTAGGTCCGGGGGTCCACAATGAGCAGTTCTTC.

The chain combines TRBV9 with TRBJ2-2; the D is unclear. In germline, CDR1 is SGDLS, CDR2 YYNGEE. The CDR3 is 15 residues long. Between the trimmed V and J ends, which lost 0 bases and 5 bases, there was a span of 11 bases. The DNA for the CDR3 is TGTGCCAGCAGCGTAGGGATGGGATGGACCGGGGAGCTGTTTTTT. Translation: CASSVGMGWTGELFF.

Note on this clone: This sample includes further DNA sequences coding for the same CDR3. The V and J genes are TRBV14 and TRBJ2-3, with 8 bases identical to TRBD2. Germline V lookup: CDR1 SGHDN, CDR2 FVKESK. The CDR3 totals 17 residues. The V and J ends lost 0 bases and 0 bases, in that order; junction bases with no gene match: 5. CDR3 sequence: CASSQEIAGISTDTQYF. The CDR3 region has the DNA TGTGCCAGCAGCCAAGAAATAGCGGGGATTAGCACAGATACGCAGTATTTT. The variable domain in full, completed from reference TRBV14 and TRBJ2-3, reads EAGVTQFPSHSVIEKGQTVTLRCDPISGHDNLYWYRRVMGKEIKFLLHFVKESKQDESGMPNNRFLAERTGGTYSTLKVQPAELEDSGVYFCASSQEIAGISTDTQYFGPGTRLTVL.

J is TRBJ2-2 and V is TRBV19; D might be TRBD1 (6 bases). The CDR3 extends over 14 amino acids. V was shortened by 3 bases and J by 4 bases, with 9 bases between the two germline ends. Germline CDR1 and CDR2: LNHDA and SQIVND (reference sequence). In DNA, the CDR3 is TGTGCCAGTAGTATTTCAGGGGCCACCGGGGAGCTGTTTTTT. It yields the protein CASSISGATGELFF.

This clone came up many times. CDR3 region: CATAGGPYNEQFF. CDR3 DNA sequence: TGTGCCACCGCGGGGGGGCCCTACAATGAGCAGTTCTTC. The V call is TRBV10-3, the J call TRBJ2-1; 9 bases line up with TRBD2. From germline, CDR1 is ENHRY and CDR2 SYGVKD. This CDR3 is 13 amino acids long. Trimming at V came to 10 bases and at J to 2 bases, leaving 3 bases not matched to a gene.

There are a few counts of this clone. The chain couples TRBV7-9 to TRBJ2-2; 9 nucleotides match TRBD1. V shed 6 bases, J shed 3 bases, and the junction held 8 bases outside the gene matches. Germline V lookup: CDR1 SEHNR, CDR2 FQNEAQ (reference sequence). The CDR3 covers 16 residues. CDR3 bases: TGTGCCAGCAGGGACGGGGACAGGGATTACACCGGGGAGCTGTTTTTT. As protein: CASRDGDRDYTGELFF.

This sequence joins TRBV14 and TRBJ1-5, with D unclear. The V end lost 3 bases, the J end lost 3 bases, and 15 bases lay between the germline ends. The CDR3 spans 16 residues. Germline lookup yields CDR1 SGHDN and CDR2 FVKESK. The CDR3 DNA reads TGTGCCAGCAGCCACATCCCAGACGGCTTCAATCAGCCCCAGCATTTT. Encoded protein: CASSHIPDGFNQPQHF.

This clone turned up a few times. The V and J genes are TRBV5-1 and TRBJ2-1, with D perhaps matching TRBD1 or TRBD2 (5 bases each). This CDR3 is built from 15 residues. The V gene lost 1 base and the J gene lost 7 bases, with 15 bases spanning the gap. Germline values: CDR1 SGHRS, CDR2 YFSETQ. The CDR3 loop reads CASSLLFQGDNEQFF. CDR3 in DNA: TGCGCCAGCAGCTTGTTATTTCAGGGAGATAATGAGCAGTTCTTC.

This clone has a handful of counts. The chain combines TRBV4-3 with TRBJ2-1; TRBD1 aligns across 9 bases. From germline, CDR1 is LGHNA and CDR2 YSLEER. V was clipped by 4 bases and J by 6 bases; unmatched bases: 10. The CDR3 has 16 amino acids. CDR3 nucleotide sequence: TGCGCCAGCAGCCTAACCGGGACAGGGCTTTTCAATGAGCAGTTCTTC. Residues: CASSLTGTGLFNEQFF.

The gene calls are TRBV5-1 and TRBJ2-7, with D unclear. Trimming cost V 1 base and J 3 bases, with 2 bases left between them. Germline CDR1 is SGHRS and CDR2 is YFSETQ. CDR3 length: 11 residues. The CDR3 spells CASSLNYEQYF. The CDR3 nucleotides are TGCGCCAGCAGCTTGAACTACGAGCAGTACTTC.

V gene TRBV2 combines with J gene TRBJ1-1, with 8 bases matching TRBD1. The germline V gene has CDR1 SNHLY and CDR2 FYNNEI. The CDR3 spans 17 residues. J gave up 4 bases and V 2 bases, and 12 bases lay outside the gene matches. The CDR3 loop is CASSEIGQGGWSTEAFF. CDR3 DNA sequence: TGTGCCAGCAGTGAAATTGGACAGGGAGGGTGGAGCACTGAAGCTTTCTTT.

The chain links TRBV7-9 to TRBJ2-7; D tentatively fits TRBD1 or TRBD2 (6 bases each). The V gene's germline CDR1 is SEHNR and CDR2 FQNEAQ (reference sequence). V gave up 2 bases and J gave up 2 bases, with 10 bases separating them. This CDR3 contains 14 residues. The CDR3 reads CASSLMEGAYEQYF. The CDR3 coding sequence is TGTGCCAGCAGCTTAATGGAGGGGGCCTACGAGCAGTACTTC.